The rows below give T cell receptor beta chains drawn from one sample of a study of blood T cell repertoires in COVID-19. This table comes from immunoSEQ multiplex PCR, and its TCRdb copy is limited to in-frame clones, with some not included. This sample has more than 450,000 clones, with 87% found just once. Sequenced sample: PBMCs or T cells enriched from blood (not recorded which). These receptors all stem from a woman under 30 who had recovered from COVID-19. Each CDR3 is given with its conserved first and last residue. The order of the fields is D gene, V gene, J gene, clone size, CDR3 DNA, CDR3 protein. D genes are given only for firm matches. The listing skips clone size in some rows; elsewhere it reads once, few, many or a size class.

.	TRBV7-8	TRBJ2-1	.	TGTGCCAGCAGCGCGAGGAGGGTTGTAAGCAACAATGAGCAGTTCTTC	CASSARRVVSNNEQFF
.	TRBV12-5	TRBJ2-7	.	TGTGCTAGTGGTTTGGTAGGAGCAGTATTCAACGAGCAGTACTTC	CASGLVGAVFNEQYF
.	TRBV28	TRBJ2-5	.	TGTGCCAGCAGTTTTTTTACAGGGTCCCTACAAGAGACCCAGTACTTC	CASSFFTGSLQETQYF
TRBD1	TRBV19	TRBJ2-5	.	TGTGCCAGTAGTAGACAGGGGAATAACCAAGAGACCCAGTACTTC	CASSRQGNNQETQYF
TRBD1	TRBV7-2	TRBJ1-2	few	TGTGCCAGCAGCTTATCAGCCGGGACAGGGGATGGCTACACCTTC	CASSLSAGTGDGYTF
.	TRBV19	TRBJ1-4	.	TGTGCCAGTAGTATCGGGGGGGTGAATGAAAAACTGTTTTTT	CASSIGGVNEKLFF
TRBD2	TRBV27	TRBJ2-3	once	TGTGCCAGCAGTTTATGGGTAGCGGGAGAACACACAGATACGCAGTATTTT	CASSLWVAGEHTDTQYF
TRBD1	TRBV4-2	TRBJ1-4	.	TGTGCCAGCAGCCCGGAGGGACAGAGCCTAAATGAAAAACTGTTTTTT	CASSPEGQSLNEKLFF
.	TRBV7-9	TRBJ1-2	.	TGTGCCAGCAGCTTTCGACAAAATGGCTACACCTTC	CASSFRQNGYTF
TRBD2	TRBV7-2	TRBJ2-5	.	TGTGCCAGCAGCTTATCATCCGCGGGGGGGCAAGAGACCCAGTACTTC	CASSLSSAGGQETQYF
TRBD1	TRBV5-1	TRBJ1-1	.	TGCGCCAGCAGCCTCCATTCGGGGACAGAGAACACTGAAGCTTTCTTT	CASSLHSGTENTEAFF
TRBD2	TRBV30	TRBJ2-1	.	TGTGCCTGGGGCCTCGGCAGCGGCGGGGGGTGGTACAATGAGCAGTTCTTC	CAWGLGSGGGWYNEQFF
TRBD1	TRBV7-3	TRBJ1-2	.	TGTGCCAGCAGCTCAGGGACAGGACCCTATGGCTACACCTTC	CASSSGTGPYGYTF
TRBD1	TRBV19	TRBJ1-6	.	TGTGCCAGTTCCGGGACAGGGGGAATTGAGCCCCTCCACTTT	CASSGTGGIEPLHF
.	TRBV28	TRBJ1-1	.	TGTGCCAGCAGCCAGGGGCGTTTGGCTGAAGCTTTCTTT	CASSQGRLAEAFF
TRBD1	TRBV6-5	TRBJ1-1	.	TGTGCCAGCGGGACAGGGGACGGGTACACTGAAGCTTTCTTT	CASGTGDGYTEAFF
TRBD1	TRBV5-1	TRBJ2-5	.	TGCGCCAGCAGCTCCACAGGGGTCGAGACCCAGTACTTC	CASSSTGVETQYF
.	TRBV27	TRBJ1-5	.	TGTGCCAGCAGTCTAACTTCGGAGGGCGCAAGCAATCAGCCCCAGCATTTT	CASSLTSEGASNQPQHF
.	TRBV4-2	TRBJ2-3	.	TGTGCCAGCAGCCAAGAAGGGGGGGAGGGTACGCAGTATTTT	CASSQEGGEGTQYF
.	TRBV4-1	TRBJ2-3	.	TGCGCCAGCAGCCTAAGGGGTGGCACAGATACGCAGTATTTT	CASSLRGGTDTQYF
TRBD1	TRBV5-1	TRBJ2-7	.	TGCGCCAGCAGCTTAACCCCCGGTGGGGACAGGGCATTTACTCCCTACGAGCAGTACTTC	CASSLTPGGDRAFTPYEQYF
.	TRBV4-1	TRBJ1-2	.	TGCGCCAGCAGCCAAGATCGGAGCAGCTATGGCTACACCTTC	CASSQDRSSYGYTF
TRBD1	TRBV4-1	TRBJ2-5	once	TGCGCCAGCAGCCAGACAGGGTTTCGGGAGACCCAGTACTTC	CASSQTGFRETQYF
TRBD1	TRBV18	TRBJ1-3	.	TGTGCCAGCTCCCGAGGACAGGGGGCTGGAAACACCATATATTTT	CASSRGQGAGNTIYF
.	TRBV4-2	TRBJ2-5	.	TGTGCCAGCAGCCAAACTAGGGAAGAGACCCAGTACTTC	CASSQTREETQYF